This T cell receptor beta chain appears in the sequencing data of a study of blood T cell repertoires in COVID-19. Study-wide context: T cells, B-cell-depleted T cells, or PBMCs supplied cDNA or gDNA.

The protocol was immunoSEQ multiplex PCR, while the TCRdb copy is restricted to in-frame clones and leaves out a portion. The sample holds about 190,000 clones, about four fifths seen once. Germline CDR1 is MDHEN and CDR2 is SYDVKM. V gave up 5 bases and J gave up 11 bases, with 15 bases separating them. The CDR3 has 12 residues. The rearrangement links TRBV28 to TRBJ1-1; TRBD1 is a possible D gene (5 bases). The source is a woman in her thirties or forties with acute or convalescent COVID-19. Material for sequencing was peripheral blood. The CDR3 protein is CASSTTGMGAFF. DNA of the CDR3: TGTGCCAGCAGTACCACAGGAATGGGGGCTTTCTTT.